What follows is one TCR beta chain and its context. Antigen: not known. The source of the sample is a study of CD8+ T cells in alopecia areata. Extraction of RNA preceded its reverse transcription into cDNA, which served as the sequencing template. Some clones are missing from TCRdb's copy, which holds only in-frame ones; the method was immunoSEQ multiplex PCR. The sample has roughly 200,000 clones; approximately 47% are singletons. Study results and limitations: Throughout tofacitinib, many expanded lesional clones continued to persist in scalp and blood. In scalp, tofacitinib significantly decreased clonality and expanded CD8+ clones among the top 100. Scalp samples also contribute reads from the resident alphabeta T cells found in normal skin.

Treatment of the sample: oral pan-JAK inhibitor, 5-10 mg twice daily. The CDR3 is 15 residues long. From germline, CDR1 is SGHRS and CDR2 YFSETQ. After removal of 2 bases from V and 2 bases from J, the junction contained 3 bases not matched to a gene. Sequenced here: CD4+ T cells sorted from blood, sampled between weeks 36 and 40, from a patient treated with tofacitinib. V gene TRBV5-1 combines with J gene TRBJ2-1, with 8 bases lining up with TRBD2. The receptor was isolated from a human donor with alopecia areata. CDR3 DNA: TGCGCCAGCAGCTTAGCGGGAGTTACCTACAATGAGCAGTTCTTC. Protein product: CASSLAGVTYNEQFF.